These 4 T cell receptor beta chains came from one sample sequenced in a study of T cell repertoires in cytomegalovirus infection. TCRdb reprocessed the reads with MiXCR, giving one entry per CDR3 protein. The sample contains around 630,000 distinct CDR3 sequences, 20% to 25% of which appear only once. Sequencing used CD8+ T cells from PBMCs. All receptors come from a human donor in good health (CMV status not recorded). Some clones in this sample may be carry-over from other donors' samples.

The chain is built from TRBV4-1 and TRBJ2-2, with 7 nucleotides matching TRBD2. This CDR3 region has 14 residues. V shed 4 bases and J 8 bases; nucleotides not matched to a gene: 7. CDR1 is MGHRA, CDR2 YSYEKL, per germline. The CDR3 nucleotides read TGCGCCAGCAGCCGGGACCCAGCGGGGGGGGAGCTGTTTTTT. Its translation: CASSRDPAGGELFF.

For this clonotype: A read error may be the cause here, since a much bigger clone is one base away. The rearrangement links TRBV7-6 to TRBJ2-3, with 9 bases fitting TRBD1. The germline V gene has CDR1 SGHVS and CDR2 FNYEAQ. The CDR3 totals 17 residues. The V gene end was trimmed by 5 bases and the J gene end by 4 bases; junction bases not matched to a gene: 13. The CDR3 DNA is TGTGCCAGCAGCCTTATGCGGACAGGGGATCTCTCAGATACGCAGTATTTT. This sequence encodes CASSLMRTGDLSDTQYF.

V usage is TRBV20-1 and J usage is TRBJ1-2; D is unresolved. There are 12 residues in the CDR3. V dropped 1 base and J dropped 5 bases, with 8 bases sitting between them. CDR1 is DFQATT and CDR2 is SNEGSKA in the germline V gene (reference sequence). The CDR3 reads CSARVTVYGYTF. Here the CDR3 DNA reads TGCAGTGCTAGAGTCACAGTTTATGGCTACACCTTC.

This clonotype was found a few times. The J gene is TRBJ2-5, the V gene TRBV6-5; weak D call: TRBD1 (6 bases). V lost 6 bases, J lost 2 bases, and 22 bases lay in between. Per the germline V gene, CDR1 is MNHEY and CDR2 is SVGAGI. The CDR3 is made up of 17 amino acids. The CDR3 protein is CASRTLAFVGAQETQYF. The CDR3 region has the DNA TGTGCCAGCAGAACCCTAGCTTTTGTGGGGGCACAAGAGACCCAGTACTTC.